Detailed here is one T cell receptor beta chain. The protocol was immunoSEQ multiplex PCR, while the TCRdb copy is restricted to in-frame clones and leaves out a portion. The sample holds around 95,000 clones, roughly 94% seen once. The sample is drawn from a study of T cell changes during pregnancy in multiple sclerosis. Trimming removed 6 bases from V and 7 bases from J; junction bases left unmatched: 9. Germline V lookup: CDR1 MRHNA, CDR2 SNTAGT. This CDR3 contains 14 residues. This sample comprised peripheral blood, obtained after pregnancy. This sequence was found in a female donor in good health, enrolled as a control in a pregnancy study. This chain connects TRBV6-4 to TRBJ1-2; 9 bases map to TRBD1. DNA of the CDR3: TGTGCCAGCAGCTACGGACAGGGGAGACCTGGCTACACCTTC. Translated, it gives CASSYGQGRPGYTF.